The clone carrying this T cell receptor (beta chain) turned up a few times. Its antigen is unknown. This sample was included in a study of cytomegalovirus exposure and HLA in healthy donors. The overall study: Among the approximately 370 donors who were genotyped, 81% fell in the genetic ancestry cluster that is associated with self-reported Caucasian donors. Study-wide points: Across donors, sequencing depth was assumed by presence/absence analyses to be roughly uniform. A later analysis linked a missense DCLRE1C variant to TCR beta V- and J-gene trimming.

Primers: 60 Vbeta forward and 13 Jbeta reverse. Authors' processing steps: Later analysis identified tens of millions of unique TCR beta chains, approximately 10 million shared. Measured with immunoSEQ multiplex PCR; TCRdb has only the in-frame clones, and not every one. V and J calls plus clone size are reproduced from that table; the DNA served to infer D and trimming. This sample yields over 45,000 clones, of which approximately 80% are seen a single time; roughly 4% belongs to the top ten. The CDR3 has 18 amino acids. The V and J ends lost 7 bases and 6 bases, in that order; junction bases with no gene match: 19. Per germline, CDR1 MGHRA and CDR2 YSYEKL.

This chain uses TRBV4-1 with TRBJ2-2; 8 nucleotides match TRBD1. This receptor was identified in a man aged 25 to 40 in good health and CMV-seronegative. The sequencing input was PBMCs. CDR3 bases: TGCGCCAGCACCTTTGGGCATGGTCCCAGGGGGCCCGCCGGGGAGCTGTTTTTT. Protein product: CASTFGHGPRGPAGELFF.